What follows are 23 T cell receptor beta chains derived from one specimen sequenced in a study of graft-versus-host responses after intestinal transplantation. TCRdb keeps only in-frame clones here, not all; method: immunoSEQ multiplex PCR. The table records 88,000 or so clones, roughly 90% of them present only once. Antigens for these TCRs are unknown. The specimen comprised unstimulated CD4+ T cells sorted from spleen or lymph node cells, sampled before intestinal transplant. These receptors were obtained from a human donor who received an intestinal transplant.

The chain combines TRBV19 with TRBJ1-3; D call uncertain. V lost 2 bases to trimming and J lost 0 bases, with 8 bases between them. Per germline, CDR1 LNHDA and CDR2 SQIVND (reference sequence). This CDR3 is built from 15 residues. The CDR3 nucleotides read TGTGCCAGTAGTATACGACGGGACTCTGGAAACACCATATATTTT. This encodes CASSIRRDSGNTIYF.

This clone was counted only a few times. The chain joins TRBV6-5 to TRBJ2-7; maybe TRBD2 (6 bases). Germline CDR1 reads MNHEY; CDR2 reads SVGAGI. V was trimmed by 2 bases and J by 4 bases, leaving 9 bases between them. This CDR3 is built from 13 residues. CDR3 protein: CASSYAGRYEQYF. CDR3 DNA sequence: TGTGCCAGCAGTTACGCGGGGAGGTACGAGCAGTACTTC.

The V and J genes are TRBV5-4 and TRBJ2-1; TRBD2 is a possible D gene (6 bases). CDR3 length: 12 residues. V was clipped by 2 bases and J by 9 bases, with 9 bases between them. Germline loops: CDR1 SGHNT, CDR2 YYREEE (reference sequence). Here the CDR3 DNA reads TGTGCCAGCAGCTTAGTGGAGGGTGAGCAGTTCTTC. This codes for CASSLVEGEQFF.

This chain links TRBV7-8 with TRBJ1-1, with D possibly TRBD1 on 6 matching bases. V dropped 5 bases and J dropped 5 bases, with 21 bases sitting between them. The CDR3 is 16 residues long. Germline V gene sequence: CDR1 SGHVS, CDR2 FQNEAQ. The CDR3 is CASSPSDPGEGTEAFF. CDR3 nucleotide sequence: TGTGCCAGCAGCCCAAGCGATCCAGGGGAGGGAACTGAAGCTTTCTTT.

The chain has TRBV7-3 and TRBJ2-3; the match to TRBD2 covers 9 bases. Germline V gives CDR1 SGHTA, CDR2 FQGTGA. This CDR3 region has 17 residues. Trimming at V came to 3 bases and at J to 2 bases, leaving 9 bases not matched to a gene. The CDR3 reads CASSFYSGGKYTDTQYF. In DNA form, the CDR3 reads TGTGCCAGCAGCTTTTATAGCGGGGGCAAATACACAGATACGCAGTATTTT.

The CDR3 nucleotides are TGTGCCAGCAATAGAACAGGGCCCACTGAAGCTTTCTTT. Translating gives CASNRTGPTEAFF. The chain joins TRBV27 to TRBJ1-1; D might be TRBD1 (6 bases). V lost 7 bases, J lost 4 bases, and 13 bases lay in between. The germline CDR1 and CDR2 sequences are MNHEY and SMNVEV (reference sequence). This CDR3 has 13 residues.

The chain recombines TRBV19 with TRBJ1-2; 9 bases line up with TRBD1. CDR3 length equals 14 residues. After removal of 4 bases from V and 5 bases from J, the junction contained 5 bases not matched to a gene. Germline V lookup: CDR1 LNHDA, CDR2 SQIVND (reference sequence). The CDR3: CASSTPGQGYGYTF. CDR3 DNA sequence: TGTGCCAGTAGTACCCCGGGACAGGGTTATGGCTACACCTTC. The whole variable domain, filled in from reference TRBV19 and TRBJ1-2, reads DGGITQSPKYLFRKEGQNVTLSCEQNLNHDAMYWYRQDPGQGLRLIYYSQIVNDFQKGDIAEGYSVSREKKESFPLTVTSAQKNPTAFYLCASSTPGQGYGYTFGSGTRLTVV.

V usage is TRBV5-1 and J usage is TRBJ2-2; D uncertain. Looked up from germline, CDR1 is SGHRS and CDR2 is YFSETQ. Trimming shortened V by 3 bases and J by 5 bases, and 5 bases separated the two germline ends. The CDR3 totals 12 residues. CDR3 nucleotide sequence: TGCGCCAGCAGCTCTTATACCGGGGAGCTGTTTTTT. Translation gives CASSSYTGELFF.

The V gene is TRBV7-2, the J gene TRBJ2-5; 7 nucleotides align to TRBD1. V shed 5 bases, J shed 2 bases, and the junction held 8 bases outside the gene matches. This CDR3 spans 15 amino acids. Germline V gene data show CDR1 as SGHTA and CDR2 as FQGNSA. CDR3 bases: TGTGCCAGCAGCGCCAGGGGGTTCAAACAAGAGACCCAGTACTTC. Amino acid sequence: CASSARGFKQETQYF.

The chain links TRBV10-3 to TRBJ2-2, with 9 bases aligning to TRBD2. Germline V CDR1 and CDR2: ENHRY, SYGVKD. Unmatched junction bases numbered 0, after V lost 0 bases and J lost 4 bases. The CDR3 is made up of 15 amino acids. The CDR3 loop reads CAISESRGGTGELFF. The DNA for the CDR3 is TGTGCCATCAGTGAGTCGCGGGGGGGCACCGGGGAGCTGTTTTTT.

The CDR3 is CASSLTSGGAVGEQYF. The CDR3 DNA follows: TGTGCCAGCAGCTTGACTAGCGGGGGGGCCGTCGGCGAGCAGTACTTC. The rearrangement uses TRBV7-8 and TRBJ2-7; TRBD2 aligns across 14 bases. CDR3 length: 16 amino acids. V lost 3 bases and J lost 6; bases outside the gene matches: 7. Germline V CDR1 and CDR2: SGHVS, FQNEAQ.

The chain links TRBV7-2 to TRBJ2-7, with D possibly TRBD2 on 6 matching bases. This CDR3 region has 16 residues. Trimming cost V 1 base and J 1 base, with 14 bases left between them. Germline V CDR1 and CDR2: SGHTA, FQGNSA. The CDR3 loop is CASSLGSGWVSYEQYF. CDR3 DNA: TGTGCCAGCAGCTTAGGCAGCGGGTGGGTGTCCTACGAGCAGTACTTC. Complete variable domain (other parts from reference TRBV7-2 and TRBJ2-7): GAGVSQSPSNKVTEKGKDVELRCDPISGHTALYWYRQSLGQGLEFLIYFQGNSAPDKSGLPSDRFSAERTGGSVSTLTIQRTQQEDSAVYLCASSLGSGWVSYEQYFGPGTRLTVT.

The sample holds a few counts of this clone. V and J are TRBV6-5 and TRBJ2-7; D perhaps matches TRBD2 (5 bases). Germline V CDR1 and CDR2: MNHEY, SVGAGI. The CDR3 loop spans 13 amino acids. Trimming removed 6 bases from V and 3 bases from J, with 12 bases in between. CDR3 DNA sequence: TGTGCCAGCAGACCGACGGGGTACTACGAGCAGTACTTC. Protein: CASRPTGYYEQYF.

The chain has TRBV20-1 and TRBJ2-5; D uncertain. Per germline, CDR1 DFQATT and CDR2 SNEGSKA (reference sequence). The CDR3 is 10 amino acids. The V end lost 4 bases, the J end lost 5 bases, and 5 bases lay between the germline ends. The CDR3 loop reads CSAIRETQYF. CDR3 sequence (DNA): TGCAGTGCTATCAGGGAGACCCAGTACTTC.

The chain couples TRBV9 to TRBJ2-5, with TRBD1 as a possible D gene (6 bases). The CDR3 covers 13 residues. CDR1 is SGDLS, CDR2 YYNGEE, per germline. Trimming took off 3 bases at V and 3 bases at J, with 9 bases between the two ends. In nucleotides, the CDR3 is TGTGCCAGCAGCGCCCGGACAGAAGAGACCCAGTACTTC. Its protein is CASSARTEETQYF. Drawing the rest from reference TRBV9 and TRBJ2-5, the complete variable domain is DSGVTQTPKHLITATGQRVTLRCSPRSGDLSVYWYQQSLDQGLQFLIQYYNGEERAKGNILERFSAQQFPDLHSELNLSSLELGDSALYFCASSARTEETQYFGPGTRLLVL.

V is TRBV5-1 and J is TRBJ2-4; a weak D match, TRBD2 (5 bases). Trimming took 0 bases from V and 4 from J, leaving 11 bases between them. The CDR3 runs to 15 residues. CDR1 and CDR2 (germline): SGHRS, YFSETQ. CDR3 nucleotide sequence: TGCGCCAGCAGCTTGGTGGCGGGTAGTAAAAACATTCAGTACTTC. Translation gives CASSLVAGSKNIQYF.

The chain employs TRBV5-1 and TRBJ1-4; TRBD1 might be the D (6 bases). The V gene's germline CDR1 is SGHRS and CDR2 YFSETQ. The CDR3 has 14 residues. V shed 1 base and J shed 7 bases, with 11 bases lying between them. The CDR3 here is CASSLTGSGEKLFF. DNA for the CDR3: TGCGCCAGCAGCTTGACAGGGTCGGGTGAAAAACTGTTTTTT.

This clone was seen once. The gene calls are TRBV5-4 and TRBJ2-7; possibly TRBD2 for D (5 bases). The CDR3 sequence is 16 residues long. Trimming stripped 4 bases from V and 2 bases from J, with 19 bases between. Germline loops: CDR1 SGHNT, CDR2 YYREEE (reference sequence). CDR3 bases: TGTGCCAGCAGCCGGGAACCTATTAGCCAAGCCTACGAGCAGTACTTC. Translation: CASSREPISQAYEQYF.

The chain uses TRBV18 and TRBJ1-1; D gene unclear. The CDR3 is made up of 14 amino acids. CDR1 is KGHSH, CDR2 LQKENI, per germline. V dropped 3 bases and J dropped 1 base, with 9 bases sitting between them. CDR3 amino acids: CASSPLQKNTEAFF. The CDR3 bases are TGTGCCAGCTCACCGTTGCAGAAGAACACTGAAGCTTTCTTT. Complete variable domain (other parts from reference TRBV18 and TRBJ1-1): NAGVMQNPRHLVRRRGQEARLRCSPMKGHSHVYWYRQLPEEGLKFMVYLQKENIIDESGMPKERFSAEFPKEGPSILRIQQVVRGDSAAYFCASSPLQKNTEAFFGQGTRLTVV.

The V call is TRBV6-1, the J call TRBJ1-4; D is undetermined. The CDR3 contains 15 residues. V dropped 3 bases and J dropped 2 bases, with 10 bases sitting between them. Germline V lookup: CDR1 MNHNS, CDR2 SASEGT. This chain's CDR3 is CASSEFRVTNEKLFF. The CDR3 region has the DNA TGTGCCAGCAGTGAGTTTCGAGTTACTAATGAAAAACTGTTTTTT.

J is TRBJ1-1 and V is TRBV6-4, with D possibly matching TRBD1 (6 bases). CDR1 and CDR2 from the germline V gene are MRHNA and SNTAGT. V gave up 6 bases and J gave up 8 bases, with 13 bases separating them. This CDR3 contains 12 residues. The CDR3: CASRNPGQEAFF. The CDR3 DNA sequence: TGTGCCAGCAGGAACCCGGGACAAGAAGCTTTCTTT.

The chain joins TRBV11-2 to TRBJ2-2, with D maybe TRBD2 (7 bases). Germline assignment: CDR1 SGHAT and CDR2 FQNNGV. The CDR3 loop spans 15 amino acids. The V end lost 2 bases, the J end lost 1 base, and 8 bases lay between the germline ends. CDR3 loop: CASSLRGGNTGELFF. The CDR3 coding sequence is TGTGCCAGCAGCTTAAGGGGGGGGAACACCGGGGAGCTGTTTTTT.

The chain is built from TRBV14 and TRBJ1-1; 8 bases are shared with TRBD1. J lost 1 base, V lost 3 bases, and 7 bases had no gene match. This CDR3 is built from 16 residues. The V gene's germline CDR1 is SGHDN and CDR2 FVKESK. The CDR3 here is CASSQRRQGPNTEAFF. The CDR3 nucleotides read TGTGCCAGCAGCCAGAGGAGACAGGGGCCGAACACTGAAGCTTTCTTT. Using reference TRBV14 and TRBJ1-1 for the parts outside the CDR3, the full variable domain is EAGVTQFPSHSVIEKGQTVTLRCDPISGHDNLYWYRRVMGKEIKFLLHFVKESKQDESGMPNNRFLAERTGGTYSTLKVQPAELEDSGVYFCASSQRRQGPNTEAFFGQGTRLTVV.